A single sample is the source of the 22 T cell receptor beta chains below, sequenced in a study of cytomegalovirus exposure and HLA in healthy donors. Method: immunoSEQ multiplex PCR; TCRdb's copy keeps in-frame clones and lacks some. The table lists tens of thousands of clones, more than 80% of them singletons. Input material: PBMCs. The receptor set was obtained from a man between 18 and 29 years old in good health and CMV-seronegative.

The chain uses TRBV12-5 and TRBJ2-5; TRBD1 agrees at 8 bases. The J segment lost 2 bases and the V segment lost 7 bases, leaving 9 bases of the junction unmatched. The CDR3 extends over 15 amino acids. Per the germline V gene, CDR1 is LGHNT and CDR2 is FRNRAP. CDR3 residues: CASDSRGRRQETQYF. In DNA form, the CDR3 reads TGTGCTAGTGATTCCAGGGGGCGCCGGCAAGAGACCCAGTACTTC.

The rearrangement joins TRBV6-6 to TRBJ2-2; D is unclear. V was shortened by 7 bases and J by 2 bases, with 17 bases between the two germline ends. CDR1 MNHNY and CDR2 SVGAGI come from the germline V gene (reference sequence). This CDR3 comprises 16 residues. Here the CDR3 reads CASIPPPDKNTGELFF. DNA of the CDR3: TGTGCCAGCATTCCCCCCCCTGACAAAAACACCGGGGAGCTGTTTTTT.

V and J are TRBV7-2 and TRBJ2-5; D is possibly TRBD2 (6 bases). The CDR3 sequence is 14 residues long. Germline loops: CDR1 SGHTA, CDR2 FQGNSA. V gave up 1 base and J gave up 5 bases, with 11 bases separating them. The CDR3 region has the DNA TGTGCCAGCAGCTTAGGGTGGGGGGAGGAGACCCAGTACTTC. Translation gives CASSLGWGEETQYF.

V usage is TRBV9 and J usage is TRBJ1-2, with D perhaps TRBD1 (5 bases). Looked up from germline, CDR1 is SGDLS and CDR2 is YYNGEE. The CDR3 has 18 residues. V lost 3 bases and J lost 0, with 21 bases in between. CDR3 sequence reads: CASSGTILDSKANYGYTF. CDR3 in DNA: TGTGCCAGCAGCGGGACTATCCTAGACAGTAAAGCTAACTATGGCTACACCTTC.

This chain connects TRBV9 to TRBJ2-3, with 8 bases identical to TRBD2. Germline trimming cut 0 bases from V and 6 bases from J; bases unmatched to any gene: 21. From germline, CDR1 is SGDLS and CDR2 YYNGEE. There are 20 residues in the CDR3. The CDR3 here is CASSVATGTRGSINRDTQYF. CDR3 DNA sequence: TGTGCCAGCAGCGTAGCCACCGGGACTAGGGGCTCGATCAATCGGGATACGCAGTATTTT.

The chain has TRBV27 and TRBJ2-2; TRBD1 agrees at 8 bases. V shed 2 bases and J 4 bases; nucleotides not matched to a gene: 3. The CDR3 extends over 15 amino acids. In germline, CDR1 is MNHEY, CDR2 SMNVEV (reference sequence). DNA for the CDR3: TGTGCCAGCAGTTTAGACAGGGGAGGCACCGGGGAGCTGTTTTTT. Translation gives CASSLDRGGTGELFF.

DNA for the CDR3: TGTGCCAGCTCACCACCTAGCTGGGAGACCCAGTACTTC. Its protein product is CASSPPSWETQYF. The rearrangement links TRBV18 to TRBJ2-5; D ambiguous. In germline, CDR1 is KGHSH, CDR2 LQKENI. The CDR3 spans 13 residues. V was pared by 0 bases and J by 5 bases, with 7 bases between. Based on the CDR3 plus reference TRBV18 and TRBJ2-5, the full variable domain is NAGVMQNPRHLVRRRGQEARLRCSPMKGHSHVYWYRQLPEEGLKFMVYLQKENIIDESGMPKERFSAEFPKEGPSILRIQQVVRGDSAAYFCASSPPSWETQYFGPGTRLLVL.

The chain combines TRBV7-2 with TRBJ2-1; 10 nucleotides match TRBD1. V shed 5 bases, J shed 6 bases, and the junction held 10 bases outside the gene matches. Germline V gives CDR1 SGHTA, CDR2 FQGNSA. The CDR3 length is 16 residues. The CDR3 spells CASSLLDGTGANEQFF. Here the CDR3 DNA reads TGTGCCAGCAGCCTACTTGATGGGACAGGGGCCAATGAGCAGTTCTTC.

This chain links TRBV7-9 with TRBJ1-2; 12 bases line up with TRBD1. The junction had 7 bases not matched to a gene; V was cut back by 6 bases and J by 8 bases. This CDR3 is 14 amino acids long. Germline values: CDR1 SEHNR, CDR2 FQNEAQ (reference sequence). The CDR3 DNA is TGTGCCAGCAGTCGGGACAGGGGGCTCCTGGGCTACACCTTC. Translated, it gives CASSRDRGLLGYTF. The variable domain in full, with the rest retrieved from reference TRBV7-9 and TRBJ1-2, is DTGVSQNPRHKITKRGQNVTFRCDPISEHNRLYWYRQTLGQGPEFLTYFQNEAQLEKSRLLSDRFSAERPKGSFSTLEIQRTEQGDSAMYLCASSRDRGLLGYTFGSGTRLTVV.

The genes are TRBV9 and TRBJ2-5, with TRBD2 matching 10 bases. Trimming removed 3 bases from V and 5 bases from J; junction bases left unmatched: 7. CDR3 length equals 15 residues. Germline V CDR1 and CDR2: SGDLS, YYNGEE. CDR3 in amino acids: CASSGLAGLRETQYF. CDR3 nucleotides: TGTGCCAGCAGCGGACTAGCGGGCCTCCGGGAGACCCAGTACTTC.

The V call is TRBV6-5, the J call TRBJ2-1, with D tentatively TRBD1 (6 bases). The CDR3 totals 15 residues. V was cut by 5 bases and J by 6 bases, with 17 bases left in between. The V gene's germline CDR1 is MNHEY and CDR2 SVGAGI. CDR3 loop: CASSRFIQGANEQFF. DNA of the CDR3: TGTGCCAGCAGTCGCTTCATACAGGGAGCCAATGAGCAGTTCTTC.

The CDR3 sequence: CASSSRGGRSYEQYF. CDR3 DNA: TGTGCCAGCAGCTCTAGGGGGGGGCGATCCTACGAGCAGTACTTC. V and J are TRBV7-9 and TRBJ2-7, with D perhaps TRBD2 (7 bases). CDR1 and CDR2 (germline): SEHNR, FQNEAQ (reference sequence). This CDR3 region has 15 residues. Trimming removed 4 bases from V and 1 base from J, with 14 bases in between.

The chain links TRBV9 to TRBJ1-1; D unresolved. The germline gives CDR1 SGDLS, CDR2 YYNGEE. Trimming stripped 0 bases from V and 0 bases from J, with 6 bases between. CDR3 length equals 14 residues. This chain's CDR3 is CASSVGPLNTEAFF. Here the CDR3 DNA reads TGTGCCAGCAGCGTAGGTCCCTTGAACACTGAAGCTTTCTTT.

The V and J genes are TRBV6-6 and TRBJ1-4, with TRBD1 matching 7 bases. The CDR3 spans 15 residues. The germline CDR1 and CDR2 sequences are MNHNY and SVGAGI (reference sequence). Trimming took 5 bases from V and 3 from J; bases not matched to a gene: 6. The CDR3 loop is CASSPPGTANEKLFF. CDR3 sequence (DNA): TGTGCCAGCAGTCCACCCGGGACAGCTAATGAAAAACTGTTTTTT.

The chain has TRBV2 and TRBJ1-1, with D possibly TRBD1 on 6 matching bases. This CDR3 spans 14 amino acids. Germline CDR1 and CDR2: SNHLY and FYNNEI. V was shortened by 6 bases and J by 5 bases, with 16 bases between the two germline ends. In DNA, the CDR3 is TGTGCCAGCAGCGGCGACCGAGGGGGAACTGAAGCTTTCTTT. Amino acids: CASSGDRGGTEAFF.

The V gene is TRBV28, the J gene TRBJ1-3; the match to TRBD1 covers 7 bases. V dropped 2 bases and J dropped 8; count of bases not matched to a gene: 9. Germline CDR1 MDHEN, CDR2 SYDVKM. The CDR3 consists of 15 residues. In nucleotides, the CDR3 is TGTGCCAGCAGTTTAGATAACAGGGGACGGGACACCATATATTTT. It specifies CASSLDNRGRDTIYF.

CDR3 sequence reads: CASSYLGQGAEQYF. The CDR3 DNA reads as TGTGCCAGCAGTTACCTGGGACAGGGGGCCGAGCAGTACTTC. The chain combines TRBV6-5 with TRBJ2-7, with 12 bases identical to TRBD1. Unmatched junction bases numbered 2, after V lost 2 bases and J lost 6 bases. Germline CDR1 is MNHEY and CDR2 is SVGAGI. The CDR3 covers 14 residues.

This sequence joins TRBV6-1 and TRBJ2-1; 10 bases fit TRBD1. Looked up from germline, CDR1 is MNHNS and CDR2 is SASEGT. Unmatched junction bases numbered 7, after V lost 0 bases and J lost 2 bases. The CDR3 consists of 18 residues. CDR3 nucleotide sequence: TGTGCCAGCAGTGAAGCCCTGGGGGGGACAGGGGCCTACAATGAGCAGTTCTTC. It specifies CASSEALGGTGAYNEQFF.

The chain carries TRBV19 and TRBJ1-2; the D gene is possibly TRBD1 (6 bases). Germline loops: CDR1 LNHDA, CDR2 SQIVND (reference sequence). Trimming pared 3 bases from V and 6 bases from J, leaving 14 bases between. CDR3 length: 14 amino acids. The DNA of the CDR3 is TGTGCCAGTAGTATTTCAGGGGATGAAGATGGCTACACCTTC. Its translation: CASSISGDEDGYTF.

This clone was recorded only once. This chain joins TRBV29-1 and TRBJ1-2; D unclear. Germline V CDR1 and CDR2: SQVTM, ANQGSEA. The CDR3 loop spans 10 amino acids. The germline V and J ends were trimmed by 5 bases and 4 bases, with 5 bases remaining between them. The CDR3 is CSVYSYGYTF. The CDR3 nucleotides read TGCAGCGTTTATAGCTATGGCTACACCTTC. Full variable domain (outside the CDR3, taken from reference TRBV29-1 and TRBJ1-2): SAVISQKPSRDICQRGTSLTIQCQVDSQVTMMFWYRQQPGQSLTLIATANQGSEATYESGFVIDKFPISRPNLTFSTLTVSNMSPEDSSIYLCSVYSYGYTFGSGTRLTVV.

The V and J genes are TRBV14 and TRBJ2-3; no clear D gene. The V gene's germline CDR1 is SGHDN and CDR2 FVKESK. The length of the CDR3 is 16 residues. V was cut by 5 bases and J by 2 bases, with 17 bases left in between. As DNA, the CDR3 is TGTGCCAGCAGCATAACAGCCCTTCTCACCACAGATACGCAGTATTTT. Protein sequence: CASSITALLTTDTQYF.

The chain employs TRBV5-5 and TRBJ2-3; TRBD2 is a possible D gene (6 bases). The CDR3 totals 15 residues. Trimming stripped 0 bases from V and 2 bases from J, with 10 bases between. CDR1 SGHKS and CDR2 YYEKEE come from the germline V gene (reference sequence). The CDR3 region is CASSLVRGPTDTQYF. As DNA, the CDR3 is TGTGCCAGCAGCTTGGTGCGGGGACCCACAGATACGCAGTATTTT.